One and the same sample provided the 3 T cell receptor beta chains below, sequenced in a study of tumor T cells in aggressive B-cell lymphoma. Clones were read by immunoSEQ multiplex PCR, and TCRdb kept only the in-frame ones, dropping some. The data show about 5,100 clones, 94% seen once. Input material: tumor tissue. The receptors were gathered from an adult with diffuse large B cell lymphoma.

This chain links TRBV7-9 with TRBJ1-2; 7 bases match TRBD1. V lost 4 bases, J lost 4 bases, and 3 bases stayed unmatched. The CDR3 runs 13 residues. Germline V lookup: CDR1 SEHNR, CDR2 FQNEAQ (reference sequence). The CDR3 sequence: CASSSTGVYGYTF. DNA for the CDR3: TGTGCCAGCAGCTCAACAGGGGTCTATGGCTACACCTTC.

CDR3 protein: CASSYSRFSGANVLTF. CDR3 in DNA: TGTGCCAGCAGTTACTCGAGATTCTCTGGGGCCAACGTCCTGACTTTC. This chain links TRBV6-6 with TRBJ2-6, with D unresolved. The CDR3 is 16 residues long. The V end lost 0 bases, the J end lost 0 bases, and 6 bases lay between the germline ends. Germline CDR1 MNHNY, CDR2 SVGAGI (reference sequence).

V gene TRBV4-3 combines with J gene TRBJ2-1; 7 nucleotides line up with TRBD2. Unmatched junction bases numbered 11, after V lost 1 base and J lost 2 bases. This CDR3 is 18 amino acids long. CDR1 is LGHNA and CDR2 is YSLEER in the germline V gene. The CDR3 sequence: CASSQVWEGLKTYNEQFF. The DNA of the CDR3 is TGCGCCAGCAGCCAAGTCTGGGAGGGCCTAAAAACCTACAATGAGCAGTTCTTC.